This T cell receptor beta chain was retrieved from a study of blood T cell repertoires in COVID-19. The overall study: Researchers got acute and convalescent COVID-19 samples from the United States, Italy and Spain. Sources were T cells, B-cell-depleted T cells, or PBMCs; the material itself was cDNA or gDNA.

Assay used: immunoSEQ multiplex PCR; TCRdb lists only in-frame clones, some missing. Among under 350,000 clones listed, 80% to 90% were seen once. The V gene's germline CDR1 is SEHNR and CDR2 FQNEAQ (reference sequence). The J segment lost 3 bases and the V segment lost 4 bases, leaving 4 bases of the junction unmatched. The CDR3 is 15 residues long. V usage is TRBV7-9 and J usage is TRBJ1-5; 9 nucleotides agree with TRBD1. The sample was peripheral blood. This TCR derives from a woman aged 65 to 85 with acute or convalescent COVID-19. CDR3 sequence reads: CASSSGTGTNQPQHF. Written as DNA, the CDR3 is TGTGCCAGCAGCTCCGGGACAGGGACCAATCAGCCCCAGCATTTT.